This T cell receptor beta chain was profiled in a study of shared clonotypes between healthy human individuals. Overall study findings and caveats: Four donors shared 4.5% to 6.5% of their naive CD4 clonotypes.

TCRdb's table, derived via immunoSEQ multiplex PCR, lists solely in-frame clones and lacks some. This sample has some 630,000 clones, with approximately 96% found just once. The CDR3 consists of 12 residues. The V gene lost 8 bases and the J gene lost 5 bases, with 10 bases spanning the gap. Germline values: CDR1 MNHEY, CDR2 SVGAGI. Cells designated naive CD8 were CD45RO-negative and were positively selected for CCR7, with terminally differentiated effector memory CD45RA+ cells excluded. Note on this clone: Antigen specificity is unknown.

This chain uses TRBV6-5 with TRBJ2-1; D may be TRBD2 (6 bases). This sequence originates from a young woman in good health. Material: naive CD8+ T cells sorted from blood. CDR3 amino acids: CASGLRNNEQFF. The CDR3 nucleotides are TGTGCCAGCGGACTACGTAACAATGAGCAGTTCTTC.